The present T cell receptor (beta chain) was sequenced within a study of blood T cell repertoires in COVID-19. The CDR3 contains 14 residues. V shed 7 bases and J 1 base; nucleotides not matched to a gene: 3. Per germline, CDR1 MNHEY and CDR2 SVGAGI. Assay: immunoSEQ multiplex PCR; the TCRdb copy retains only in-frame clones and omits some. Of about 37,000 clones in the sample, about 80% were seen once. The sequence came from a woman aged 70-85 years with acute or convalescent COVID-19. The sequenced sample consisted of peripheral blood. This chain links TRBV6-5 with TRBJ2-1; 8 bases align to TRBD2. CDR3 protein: CASKRELSYNEQFF. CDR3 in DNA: TGTGCCAGCAAGCGGGAGCTGTCCTACAATGAGCAGTTCTTC.